Here is one TCR beta chain with its context. Its antigen is not yet known. The sample holds no much larger clone one base away, and base qualities are not on file. In Seattle, one collaborating source enrolled patients while the infection was active and tracked those patients longitudinally over the course of disease. Each collaborating institution followed its own protocols to collect whole blood in K2EDTA tubes. For TCRbeta analysis, collaborator samples were shipped as frozen whole blood, as isolated PBMCs, or as DNA extracted from either sample type. The immunoSEQ Assay, a bias-controlled multiplex PCR, was used to amplify TCRbeta CDR3 regions from genomic DNA. The authors' analysis ran thus. The number of nucleated cells in each sample was estimated from the amplification of reference gene primers within the assay. To quantify the absolute abundance of each unique TCRbeta CDR3 rearrangement, sequence reads were collapsed and filtered. For each sample, productive Simpson clonality was calculated by taking the square root of Simpson's diversity index across productive rearrangements. The immuneACCESS repertoire file appears here via TCRdb, limited to in-frame rearrangements. These files lack a portion of the clones; in checked studies, under half of the deficit traces to unresolved V genes, and the cause of the others is not known. Clone size and the V and J calls come from that table; the DNA yielded D and trimming. The sample table shows around 370,000 clones, and more than 70% are seen once. The top ten clonotypes cover about 7% of the sample.

This record comes from a study of blood T cell repertoires in COVID-19 (dated by TCRdb to the early 2020s). Some background on the complete study: Collaborator samples came from the United States, Italy and Spain and covered acute and convalescent phases of COVID-19. Samples came from the ongoing ImmuneRACE study (first 160 participants) plus 1,254 subjects from 6 global collaborators. The prospective study material was composed of cDNA or gDNA derived from T cells, B-cell-depleted T cells, or PBMCs. Where available, HLA class I and class II types were obtained from metadata supplied by the sample provider rather than from assay-based typing. The repertoires were released in a freely available public database intended as a resource for research on the immune response to SARS-CoV-2. Subjects who had been exposed to COVID-19, were actively infected with it, or had recovered from it provided the deeply sampled blood TCRbeta repertoires that made up the dataset. The sample metadata nearly always contained a de-identified subject ID, COVID-19 status, age in years and sex. Beyond this particular receptor, the publication reports: How much clinical and demographic metadata was included differed by source and by participant, and the metadata was provided uncurated.

The CDR3 starts with the cysteine, ends with the phenylalanine, and has 13 residues. Just CDR3 DNA is preserved here, 39 bases in frame from base 1. Per the germline V gene (reference sequence), LNHDA is the CDR1 and SQIVND is the CDR2. V has 7 bases trimmed and J has 3 bases trimmed; junction bases matching no gene number 4. The TCR sequence derives from a woman in her 70s with COVID-19, enrolled during active disease. This chain joins TRBV19 to TRBJ2-7; TRBD2 fits 9 bases in the junction. The material sequenced was peripheral blood. Here is the DNA: TGTGCCAGTAAAGCGGGGGGACACTACGAGCAGTACTTC. Its coded protein is CASKAGGHYEQYF.